The 18 T cell receptor beta chains below all came from one sample that was sequenced in a study of PD-L1 blockade in urothelial cancer. Method: immunoSEQ multiplex PCR; TCRdb's copy keeps in-frame clones and lacks some. The sample shows about 95,000 clones, 90% of them seen only once. Described time point: pretreatment peripheral blood. Source: PBMCs, taken around atezolizumab (anti-PD-L1) treatment. Every receptor here comes from a man between 60 and 75 years old with urothelial cancer.

The V and J genes are TRBV6-5 and TRBJ2-7; D is possibly TRBD1 (6 bases). V lost 6 bases to trimming and J lost 0 bases, with 12 bases between them. The CDR3 length is 14 residues. The germline gives CDR1 MNHEY, CDR2 SVGAGI. CDR3 coding DNA: TGTGCCAGCAGACGAGACAGGTCCTCCTACGAGCAGTACTTC. Its protein is CASRRDRSSYEQYF.

The chain recombines TRBV7-2 with TRBJ1-5, with 9 bases that match TRBD1. V lost 7 bases to trimming and J lost 5 bases; unmatched junction nucleotides: 6. The CDR3 spans 14 residues. The germline V gene has CDR1 SGHTA and CDR2 FQGNSA. Written as DNA, the CDR3 is TGTGCCAGCACGGAGGACAGGGGATATCAGCCCCAGCATTTT. The encoded protein is CASTEDRGYQPQHF.

J is TRBJ2-1 and V is TRBV11-2; TRBD2 agrees at 10 bases. Unmatched junction bases numbered 5, after V lost 3 bases and J lost 9 bases. This CDR3 spans 14 amino acids. CDR1 and CDR2 (germline): SGHAT, FQNNGV. CDR3 bases: TGTGCCAGCAGCTTTTTAGCGGGAGGAATTGAGCAGTTCTTC. Its protein product is CASSFLAGGIEQFF.

The V call is TRBV21-1, the J call TRBJ1-4; TRBD1 is the table's D call and was not checked against the DNA. TRBV21-1 is a listed pseudogene. The CDR3 totals 17 residues. The CDR3 region has the DNA TGTGCCAGCAGCAAAGTGTGGACAGGGGGCTTTGATGAAAAACTGTTTTTT. It codes for CASSKVWTGGFDEKLFF.

The rearrangement uses TRBV18 and TRBJ2-6; 11 bases are shared with TRBD1. The CDR3 length is 17 residues. CDR1 KGHSH and CDR2 LQKENI come from the germline V gene. Trimming cost V 4 bases and J 0 bases; bases outside gene matches: 2. CDR3 protein: CASSLGTGGSGANVLTF. The CDR3 coding sequence is TGTGCCAGCTCACTCGGGACAGGGGGCTCTGGGGCCAACGTCCTGACTTTC.

In its sample, this clone was seen once. This chain uses TRBV12-5 with TRBJ2-5, with D possibly being TRBD2 (6 bases). The CDR3 totals 13 residues. The V gene's germline CDR1 is LGHNT and CDR2 FRNRAP. Trimming took off 4 bases at V and 5 bases at J, with 11 bases between the two ends. CDR3 nucleotides: TGTGCTAGTGGTTATGGAGGGACGGAGACCCAGTACTTC. It codes for CASGYGGTETQYF.

This chain connects TRBV25-1 to TRBJ1-3; weak D call: TRBD1 (6 bases). Germline V lookup: CDR1 MGHDK, CDR2 SYGVNS. With 8 bases removed from V and 4 bases from J, the gap between germline ends came to 12 bases. The CDR3 length is 13 residues. CDR3 sequence: CASAVTGGNTIYF. CDR3 sequence (DNA): TGTGCCAGCGCCGTTACAGGGGGAAACACCATATATTTT.

The genes are TRBV5-1 and TRBJ2-1; 10 positions match TRBD1. This CDR3 is built from 14 residues. V trimming: 5 bases; J trimming: 9 bases; junction bases outside the gene matches: 8. Germline-derived CDR1 and CDR2 are SGHRS and YFSETQ. The CDR3 loop reads CASRFATGGGEQFF. The DNA for the CDR3 is TGCGCCAGCAGATTCGCGACAGGGGGCGGTGAGCAGTTCTTC.

This chain connects TRBV6-5 to TRBJ2-1; TRBD2 might be the D (5 bases). Germline V CDR1 and CDR2: MNHEY, SVGAGI. The germline V and J ends were trimmed by 6 bases and 3 bases, with 12 bases remaining between them. The CDR3 has 14 residues. The CDR3 DNA is TGTGCCAGCAGCCCAGGAGGAGGCTACAATGAGCAGTTCTTC. It codes for CASSPGGGYNEQFF.

The chain has TRBV7-3 and TRBJ2-1; TRBD2 matches at 11 bases. Losses at the gene ends were 0 bases for V and 4 bases for J; bases not matched to a gene: 8. The CDR3 runs 18 residues. CDR1 is SGHTA and CDR2 is FQGTGA in the germline V gene. The CDR3 DNA reads as TGTGCCAGCAGCTTAACCTCACTAGCGGGGGCCGGGTACAATGAGCAGTTCTTC. Protein: CASSLTSLAGAGYNEQFF.

The chain couples TRBV28 to TRBJ2-7, with 9 bases that match TRBD2. From germline, CDR1 is MDHEN and CDR2 SYDVKM. V shed 2 bases and J 1 base; nucleotides not matched to a gene: 3. The CDR3 sequence is 15 residues long. The CDR3 coding sequence is TGTGCCAGCAGTTTACAGCGGGAGGTTTCCTACGAGCAGTACTTC. It codes for CASSLQREVSYEQYF.

The chain employs TRBV7-7 and TRBJ2-5; 9 bases map to TRBD1. Unmatched junction bases numbered 8, after V lost 4 bases and J lost 5 bases. The germline V gene has CDR1 SSHAT and CDR2 FNYEAQ (reference sequence). The CDR3 extends over 15 amino acids. CDR3 nucleotide sequence: TGTGCCAGCAGCTCCACAGGGGGCGAAGTGGAGACCCAGTACTTC. As protein: CASSSTGGEVETQYF.

The chain has TRBV2 and TRBJ2-2; 8 nucleotides align to TRBD1. Trimming removed 5 bases from V and 7 bases from J; junction bases left unmatched: 9. CDR1 SNHLY and CDR2 FYNNEI come from the germline V gene. The CDR3 is 15 amino acids. The DNA of the CDR3 is TGTGCCAGCAGTACCGACAGGGGAGTAAGCGGGGAGCTGTTTTTT. This gives the protein CASSTDRGVSGELFF.

The chain couples TRBV5-4 to TRBJ1-2; D gene uncertain. Germline V gene data show CDR1 as SGHNT and CDR2 as YYREEE (reference sequence). The CDR3 extends over 14 amino acids. V was clipped by 0 bases and J by 3 bases, with 9 bases between them. The CDR3 DNA sequence: TGTGCCAGCAGCTTGGACAGAGAGCACTATGGCTACACCTTC. This codes for CASSLDREHYGYTF.

The chain joins TRBV7-9 to TRBJ2-5; 7 nucleotides align to TRBD1. There are 12 residues in the CDR3. Germline CDR1 reads SEHNR; CDR2 reads FQNEAQ (reference sequence). The junction had 2 bases not matched to a gene; V was cut back by 5 bases and J by 5 bases. The CDR3 region is CASSRDSETQYF. In DNA form, the CDR3 reads TGTGCCAGCAGCCGGGACAGTGAGACCCAGTACTTC.

The chain links TRBV7-3 to TRBJ1-2; TRBD1 agrees at 11 bases. Per the germline V gene, CDR1 is SGHTA and CDR2 is FQGTGA. V was pared by 5 bases and J by 8 bases, with 13 bases of the junction left unmatched. This CDR3 has 16 amino acids. The CDR3 DNA reads TGTGCCAGCAGCCCTGAAGGCGGGACAGGGGGAGGCGGCTACACCTTC. This gives the protein CASSPEGGTGGGGYTF.

The V call is TRBV6-5, the J call TRBJ2-5, with TRBD2 as a possible D gene (6 bases). The CDR3 loop spans 13 amino acids. Germline V CDR1 and CDR2: MNHEY, SVGAGI. The V end was cut by 2 bases, the J end by 5 bases, with 9 bases between. The chain's CDR3 is CASSYGGTETQYF. In nucleotides, the CDR3 is TGTGCCAGCAGTTACGGGGGGACGGAGACCCAGTACTTC.

This rearrangement joins TRBV2 to TRBJ1-1, with D possibly matching TRBD1 (5 bases). CDR1 SNHLY and CDR2 FYNNEI come from the germline V gene. The CDR3 has 15 residues. V lost 7 bases and J 2 bases, leaving 17 bases between the germline ends. CDR3 DNA: TGTGCCAGCACCCGATGGTCGGGGGGAAACACTGAAGCTTTCTTT. Translating it yields CASTRWSGGNTEAFF.